This TCR beta chain comes out of a study of early T cells in non-severe SARS-CoV-2 infection. Across the whole study: Whole-blood bulk RNA, unsorted, was sequenced, and chains were unpaired.

Attachment of unique molecular identifiers was made to individual cDNA molecules. TCRdb recomputed calls from the 5' RACE reads with MiXCR, one row per CDR3 protein. The table lists tens of thousands of distinct CDR3 sequences, 9.5% to 15% of them singletons. Sequenced: whole blood. The clonotype originates from an adult who was a healthcare worker with PCR-confirmed SARS-CoV-2 infection or an uninfected control (not recorded which).

The CDR3 is CASTDRGYYGYTF. CDR3 in DNA: TGTGCCAGTACCGACAGGGGTTACTATGGCTACACCTTC. The rearrangement links TRBV19 to TRBJ1-2; 8 bases fit TRBD1. The CDR3 covers 13 residues. Unmatched junction bases numbered 4, after V lost 7 bases and J lost 3 bases. From germline, CDR1 is LNHDA and CDR2 SQIVND (reference sequence).